Below are 30 T cell receptor beta chains sequenced from a single sample in a study of cytomegalovirus exposure and HLA in healthy donors. PCR involved 60 Vbeta and 13 Jbeta primers. Assay: immunoSEQ multiplex PCR; the TCRdb copy retains only in-frame clones and omits some. The sample carries roughly 90,000 clones, roughly four fifths recorded once. The source material was PBMCs. The receptors were sampled from a man younger than 45 in good health and CMV-seropositive.

The genes are TRBV28 and TRBJ2-1, with D uncertain. V lost 3 bases, J lost 6 bases, and 3 bases lay in between. Germline values: CDR1 MDHEN, CDR2 SYDVKM. This CDR3 has 11 amino acids. The DNA for the CDR3 is TGTGCCAGCAGTTTTAGCAATGAGCAGTTCTTC. Its translation is CASSFSNEQFF.

This clone has just a few counts. The V and J genes are TRBV7-2 and TRBJ2-7, with 9 bases aligning to TRBD2. The germline V gene encodes CDR1 SGHTA and CDR2 FQGNSA. There are 16 residues in the CDR3. Unmatched junction bases numbered 9, after V lost 2 bases and J lost 4 bases. Here the CDR3 reads CASSLMASGGRYEQYF. CDR3 DNA: TGTGCCAGCAGCTTAATGGCAAGCGGGGGGAGGTACGAGCAGTACTTC.

Written as DNA, the CDR3 is TGTGCCAGCTCCGGTAGTGAGCAGTTCTTC. Its translation: CASSGSEQFF. The genes are TRBV5-6 and TRBJ2-1; D call uncertain. Germline CDR1 SGHDT, CDR2 YYEEEE. The ends were cut back, 7 bases at V and 9 bases at J, with 8 bases in the middle. The CDR3 loop spans 10 amino acids.

This sequence joins TRBV10-1 and TRBJ1-1; the D gene is possibly TRBD1 (6 bases). This CDR3 region has 13 residues. Trimming pared 5 bases from V and 4 bases from J, leaving 11 bases between. In germline, CDR1 is WNHNN, CDR2 SYGVQD (reference sequence). CDR3 protein: CASSLDRFTEAFF. The CDR3 nucleotides are TGCGCCAGCAGTCTTGACAGGTTCACTGAAGCTTTCTTT.

This rearrangement joins TRBV6-5 to TRBJ1-4; D unclear. The CDR3 totals 15 residues. From germline, CDR1 is MNHEY and CDR2 SVGAGI. The V end lost 4 bases, the J end lost 3 bases, and 12 bases lay between the germline ends. The CDR3 protein is CASSSPRSSNEKLFF. The CDR3 nucleotides read TGTGCCAGCAGTTCCCCGCGGAGTTCTAATGAAAAACTGTTTTTT.

The rearrangement joins TRBV7-2 to TRBJ2-1; 12 positions agree with TRBD2. Germline V CDR1 and CDR2: SGHTA, FQGNSA. J lost 6 bases, V lost 5 bases, and 8 bases had no gene match. The CDR3 has 16 amino acids. In nucleotides, the CDR3 is TGTGCCAGCAGCCCAGCAAGACTAGCGGGAGTCAATGAGCAGTTCTTC. This translates into CASSPARLAGVNEQFF.

The rearrangement joins TRBV27 to TRBJ1-6; D is ambiguous. V was clipped by 3 bases and J by 7 bases, with 4 bases between them. The CDR3 sequence is 12 residues long. The germline V gene has CDR1 MNHEY and CDR2 SMNVEV (reference sequence). CDR3 DNA: TGTGCCAGCAGTTTCAGGAATTCACCCCTCCACTTT. Residues: CASSFRNSPLHF.

The V call is TRBV30, the J call TRBJ1-4; perhaps TRBD1 as D (6 bases). The germline V gene encodes CDR1 GTSNPN and CDR2 SVGIG (reference sequence). This CDR3 is built from 13 residues. The CDR3 nucleotides read TGTGCAGCGGGGGGCTCAACTAATGAAAAACTGTTTTTT. It translates to CAAGGSTNEKLFF.

The chain is built from TRBV5-6 and TRBJ2-7; 16 bases map to TRBD2. The CDR3 covers 15 residues. Germline loops: CDR1 SGHDT, CDR2 YYEEEE. J lost 7 bases, V lost 3 bases, and 4 bases had no gene match. CDR3 coding DNA: TGTGCCAGCAGCTCGGGACTAGCGGGAGGGTGGGAGCAGTACTTC. Translating it yields CASSSGLAGGWEQYF.

The chain couples TRBV27 to TRBJ2-1, with a weak D call TRBD1 (6 bases). Germline loops: CDR1 MNHEY, CDR2 SMNVEV (reference sequence). The length of the CDR3 is 14 residues. V was cut by 6 bases and J by 4 bases, with 13 bases left in between. The CDR3 DNA reads as TGTGCCAGCAGGCCTATACAGGGATACAATGAGCAGTTCTTC. This codes for CASRPIQGYNEQFF.

The J gene is TRBJ2-7, the V gene TRBV6-5; a weak D match, TRBD1 (5 bases). The V end was cut by 2 bases, the J end by 4 bases, with 12 bases between. Germline V gives CDR1 MNHEY, CDR2 SVGAGI. There are 14 residues in the CDR3. Here the CDR3 reads CASSYRGLGYEQYF. CDR3 DNA sequence: TGTGCCAGCAGTTACAGGGGTCTAGGGTACGAGCAGTACTTC.

About this clone itself: One end of the junction does not line up with germline, which may come from a read error. This chain connects TRBV7-9 to TRBJ2-7; TRBD1 matches 7 bases. The V gene's germline CDR1 is SEHNR and CDR2 FQNEAQ (reference sequence). The CDR3 covers 13 residues. Here the CDR3 DNA reads TGTTCCAGCAGCTTAGGGGGCAGCTACGAGCAGTACTTC. Translated, it gives CSSSLGGSYEQYF.

This chain joins TRBV29-1 and TRBJ2-5; D unclear. The better agreement between TRBJ2-7 and the DNA end casts doubt on the J call. Per germline, CDR1 SQVTM and CDR2 ANQGSEA. CDR3 length: 12 residues. The CDR3 spells CSVMADSYEQYF. The DNA for the CDR3 is TGCAGCGTTATGGCGGACTCCTACGAGCAGTACTTC.

This chain connects TRBV21-1 to TRBJ2-5; the D call of TRBD1 is as the table states it, not checked on the DNA. TRBV21-1 represents a pseudogene. The CDR3 covers 13 residues. CDR3 DNA sequence: TGTGCCAGCAGCAAACAGGGGGCAGAGACCCAGTACTTC. Translation gives CASSKQGAETQYF.

V gene TRBV6-5 combines with J gene TRBJ2-2; tentatively, D is TRBD2 (5 bases). The CDR3 is 15 residues long. V lost 2 bases and J lost 3, with 10 bases in between. Germline V gene lookup returns CDR1 MNHEY and CDR2 SVGAGI. The DNA of the CDR3 is TGTGCCAGCAGTTACGGCGGGCCTGACACCGGGGAGCTGTTTTTT. This gives the protein CASSYGGPDTGELFF.

The chain recombines TRBV18 with TRBJ1-1; a weak D match, TRBD1 (6 bases). Germline V gives CDR1 KGHSH, CDR2 LQKENI. The V and J ends lost 3 bases and 0 bases respectively, with 14 bases between them. The CDR3 totals 16 residues. CDR3 residues: CASSPGQGIVNTEAFF. CDR3 nucleotide sequence: TGTGCCAGCTCACCGGGACAAGGGATAGTGAACACTGAAGCTTTCTTT.

The chain joins TRBV4-1 to TRBJ1-5; D perhaps matches TRBD1 (5 bases). CDR1 and CDR2 from the germline V gene are MGHRA and YSYEKL. V lost 0 bases and J 6 bases, leaving 9 bases between the germline ends. The CDR3 extends over 14 amino acids. The CDR3 DNA reads as TGCGCCAGCAGCCAAGATAGGGGCTTTCAGCCCCAGCATTTT. It translates to CASSQDRGFQPQHF.

The chain combines TRBV6-5 with TRBJ2-1; 9 nucleotides agree with TRBD2. V was clipped by 7 bases and J by 6 bases; unmatched bases: 4. Germline lookup yields CDR1 MNHEY and CDR2 SVGAGI. The CDR3 covers 13 residues. This CDR3 reads CASKELAGNEQFF. As DNA, the CDR3 is TGTGCCAGCAAAGAACTAGCGGGCAATGAGCAGTTCTTC.

The chain recombines TRBV5-6 with TRBJ2-5; D perhaps matches TRBD1 (5 bases). Germline CDR1 SGHDT, CDR2 YYEEEE. V was cut by 0 bases and J by 3 bases, with 12 bases left in between. The CDR3 is 15 residues long. The CDR3 reads CASSLVAGWEETQYF. CDR3 bases: TGTGCCAGCAGCTTGGTTGCAGGGTGGGAAGAGACCCAGTACTTC.

This rearrangement joins TRBV11-3 to TRBJ2-6; 12 bases align to TRBD1. V shed 5 bases, J shed 2 bases, and the junction held 13 bases outside the gene matches. This CDR3 contains 20 residues. From germline, CDR1 is SGHNT and CDR2 YENEEA. The CDR3 here is CASSHRGPGTGGAGANVLTF. The DNA of the CDR3 is TGTGCCAGCAGCCACCGCGGTCCCGGGACAGGGGGCGCTGGGGCCAACGTCCTGACTTTC.

The V gene is TRBV14, the J gene TRBJ2-1; tentative D call: TRBD1 (5 bases). Trimming took off 2 bases at V and 7 bases at J, with 15 bases between the two ends. CDR3 length equals 15 residues. Germline assignment: CDR1 SGHDN and CDR2 FVKESK. The CDR3 DNA reads TGTGCCAGCAGCCAAAGTGGGGCAGGTATAAATGAGCAGTTCTTC. This gives the protein CASSQSGAGINEQFF.

CDR3 amino acids: CASSPDRDGEKLFF. The CDR3 nucleotides read TGTGCCAGCAGCCCTGACAGGGACGGCGAAAAACTGTTTTTT. This chain connects TRBV7-9 to TRBJ1-4; 7 bases fit TRBD1. With V trimmed by 5 bases and J by 8 bases, 8 bases remained unmatched. The CDR3 length is 14 residues. CDR1 is SEHNR and CDR2 is FQNEAQ in the germline V gene (reference sequence).

The chain uses TRBV6-5 and TRBJ1-5, with 8 bases aligning to TRBD1. Trimming at V came to 6 bases and at J to 2 bases, leaving 6 bases not matched to a gene. The CDR3 length is 15 residues. Germline CDR1 is MNHEY and CDR2 is SVGAGI. The CDR3 DNA follows: TGTGCCAGCAGACGGACAGGGTTTGGCAATCAGCCCCAGCATTTT. Its translation: CASRRTGFGNQPQHF.

Sample share makes this clone medium-sized. J is TRBJ2-3 and V is TRBV4-2, with TRBD2 identical over 9 bases. The CDR3 extends over 18 amino acids. Germline V gene lookup returns CDR1 LGHNA and CDR2 YNFKEQ. J was trimmed by 6 bases and V by 0 bases; bases with no gene match: 13. The CDR3 DNA follows: TGTGCCAGCAGCCAAGAAGCATCGGCTAGCGGGATCTCCGATACGCAGTATTTT. Its protein is CASSQEASASGISDTQYF.

This chain joins TRBV28 and TRBJ2-5, with a weak D call TRBD2 (5 bases). Trimming removed 3 bases at V and 4 bases at J, with 18 bases between. CDR1 MDHEN and CDR2 SYDVKM come from the germline V gene. This CDR3 has 16 residues. CDR3 DNA sequence: TGTGCCAGCAGTTTCGGCGTGGGAGCTCAAAGAGAGACCCAGTACTTC. Translating it yields CASSFGVGAQRETQYF.

The V call is TRBV11-2, the J call TRBJ2-1; no clear D gene. V lost 2 bases and J 9 bases, leaving 20 bases between the germline ends. This CDR3 comprises 16 residues. Germline assignment: CDR1 SGHAT and CDR2 FQNNGV. The CDR3: CASSLIVVPSTVEQFF. In nucleotides, the CDR3 is TGTGCCAGCAGCTTAATCGTGGTCCCTTCTACAGTTGAGCAGTTCTTC.

The chain combines TRBV11-2 with TRBJ1-5, with D possibly TRBD1 on 6 matching bases. V shed 5 bases and J shed 0 bases, with 11 bases lying between them. Germline CDR1 reads SGHAT; CDR2 reads FQNNGV. The length of the CDR3 is 15 residues. The CDR3 bases are TGTGCCAGCAGCCCAGGACAGTATAGCAATCAGCCCCAGCATTTT. Its protein is CASSPGQYSNQPQHF.

A single count supports this clone. The chain combines TRBV4-3 with TRBJ1-2; possible D gene TRBD1, 6 bases. V was clipped by 0 bases and J by 8 bases, with 16 bases between them. Germline loops: CDR1 LGHNA, CDR2 YSLEER. The CDR3 length is 15 residues. In nucleotides, the CDR3 is TGCGCCAGCAGCCAAGATCCTCGGACAGCACGGGGCTACACCTTC. Translated, it gives CASSQDPRTARGYTF.

This chain links TRBV14 with TRBJ2-7, with D tentatively TRBD1 (5 bases). The CDR3 consists of 14 residues. V lost 3 bases, J lost 3 bases, and 12 bases lay in between. Germline CDR1 is SGHDN and CDR2 is FVKESK. The CDR3 DNA reads TGTGCCAGCAGCCACAGACAGACCCACTACGAGCAGTACTTC. Translating gives CASSHRQTHYEQYF.

J is TRBJ1-1 and V is TRBV10-3; D not certain. The CDR3 is made up of 14 amino acids. Trimming pared 0 bases from V and 1 base from J, leaving 6 bases between. Germline-derived CDR1 and CDR2 are ENHRY and SYGVKD. The CDR3 spells CAISESRANTEAFF. The CDR3 DNA reads TGTGCCATCAGTGAGTCGAGGGCGAACACTGAAGCTTTCTTT.